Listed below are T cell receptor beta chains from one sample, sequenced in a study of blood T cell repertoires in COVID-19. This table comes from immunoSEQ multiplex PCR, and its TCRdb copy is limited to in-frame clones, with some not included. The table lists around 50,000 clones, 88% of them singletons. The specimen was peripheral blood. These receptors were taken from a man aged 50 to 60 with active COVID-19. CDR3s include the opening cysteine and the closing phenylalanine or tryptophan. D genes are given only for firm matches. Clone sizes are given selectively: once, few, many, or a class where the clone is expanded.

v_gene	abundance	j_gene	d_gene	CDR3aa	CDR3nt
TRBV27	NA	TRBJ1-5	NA	CAIGGPNQPQHF	TGTGCCATCGGAGGGCCAAATCAGCCCCAGCATTTT
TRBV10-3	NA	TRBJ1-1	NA	CAISERGTDTEAFF	TGTGCCATCAGTGAAAGGGGCACCGACACTGAAGCTTTCTTT
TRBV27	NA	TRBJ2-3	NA	CASTPRRTDTQYF	TGTGCCAGCACTCCCCGGAGGACAGATACGCAGTATTTT
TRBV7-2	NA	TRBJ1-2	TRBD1	CASSLNTGAYGYTF	TGTGCCAGCAGCTTAAACACAGGGGCCTATGGCTACACCTTC
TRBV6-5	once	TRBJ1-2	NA	CASSYSPGTNGYTF	TGTGCCAGCAGTTACAGTCCGGGAACAAATGGCTACACCTTC
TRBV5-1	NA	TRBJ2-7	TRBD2	CASSLGGANSYEQYF	TGCGCCAGCAGCCTCGGGGGGGCCAATTCCTACGAGCAGTACTTC
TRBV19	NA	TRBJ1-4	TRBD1	CASLDRGRDEKLFF	TGTGCCAGTCTGGACAGGGGGCGGGATGAAAAACTGTTTTTT
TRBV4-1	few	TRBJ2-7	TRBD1	CASSLFGTGGDEQYF	TGCGCCAGCAGCCTTTTTGGGACAGGGGGCGACGAGCAGTACTTC
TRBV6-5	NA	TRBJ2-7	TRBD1	CASSPSPGQGYEQYF	TGTGCCAGCAGTCCCTCACCGGGACAGGGTTACGAGCAGTACTTC
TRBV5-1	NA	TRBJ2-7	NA	CASSTGPSYEQYF	TGCGCCAGCAGTACGGGTCCCTCCTACGAGCAGTACTTC
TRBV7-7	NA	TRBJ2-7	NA	CASSLARGSDYEQYF	TGTGCCAGCAGCTTAGCGCGGGGTAGCGACTACGAGCAGTACTTC
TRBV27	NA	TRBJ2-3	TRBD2	CASSLAGDTDTQYF	TGTGCCAGCAGTTTAGCGGGGGACACAGATACGCAGTATTTT